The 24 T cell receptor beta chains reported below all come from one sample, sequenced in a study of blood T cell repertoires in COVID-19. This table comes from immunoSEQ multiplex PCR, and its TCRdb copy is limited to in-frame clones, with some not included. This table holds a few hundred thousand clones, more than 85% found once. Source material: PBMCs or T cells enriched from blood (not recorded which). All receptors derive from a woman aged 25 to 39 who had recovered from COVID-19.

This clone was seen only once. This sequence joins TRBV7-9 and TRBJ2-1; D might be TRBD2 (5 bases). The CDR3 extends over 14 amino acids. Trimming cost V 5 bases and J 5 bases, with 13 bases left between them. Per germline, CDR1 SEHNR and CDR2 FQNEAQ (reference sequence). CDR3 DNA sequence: TGTGCCAGCAGCATCCCCCAGCGGAACAATGAGCAGTTCTTC. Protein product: CASSIPQRNNEQFF.

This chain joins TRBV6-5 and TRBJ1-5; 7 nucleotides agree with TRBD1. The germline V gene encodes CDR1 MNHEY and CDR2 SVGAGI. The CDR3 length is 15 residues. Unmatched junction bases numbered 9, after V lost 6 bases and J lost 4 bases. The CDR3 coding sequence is TGTGCCAGCAGAGGATACCGGGACAGAAATCAGCCCCAGCATTTT. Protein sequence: CASRGYRDRNQPQHF.

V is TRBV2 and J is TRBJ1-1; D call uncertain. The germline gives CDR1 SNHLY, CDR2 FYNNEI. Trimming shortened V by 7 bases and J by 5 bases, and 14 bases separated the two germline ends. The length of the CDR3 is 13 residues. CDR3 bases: TGTGCCAGCATGGAGCTGTTTGGGACTGAAGCTTTCTTT. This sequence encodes CASMELFGTEAFF.

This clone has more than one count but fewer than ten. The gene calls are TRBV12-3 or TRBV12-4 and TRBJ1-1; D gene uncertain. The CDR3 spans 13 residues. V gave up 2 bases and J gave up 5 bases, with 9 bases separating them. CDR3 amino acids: CASSLMGSTEAFF. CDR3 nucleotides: TGTGCCAGCAGTTTAATGGGGAGTACTGAAGCTTTCTTT.

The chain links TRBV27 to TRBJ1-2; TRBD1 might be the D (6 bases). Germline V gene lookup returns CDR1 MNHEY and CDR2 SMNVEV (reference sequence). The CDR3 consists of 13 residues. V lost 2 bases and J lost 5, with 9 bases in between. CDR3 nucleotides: TGTGCCAGCAGTTTAGAGGGGGAGTATGGCTACACCTTC. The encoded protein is CASSLEGEYGYTF.

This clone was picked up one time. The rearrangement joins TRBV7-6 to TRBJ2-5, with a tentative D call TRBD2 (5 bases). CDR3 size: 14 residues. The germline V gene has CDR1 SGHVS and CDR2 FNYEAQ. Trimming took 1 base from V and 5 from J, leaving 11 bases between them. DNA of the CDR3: TGTGCCAGCAGCTTAGTTGAGGGAACGGAGACCCAGTACTTC. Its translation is CASSLVEGTETQYF. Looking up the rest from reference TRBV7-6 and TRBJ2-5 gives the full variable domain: GAGVSQSPRYKVTKRGQDVALRCDPISGHVSLYWYRQALGQGPEFLTYFNYEAQQDKSGLPNDRFSAERPEGSISTLTIQRTEQRDSAMYRCASSLVEGTETQYFGPGTRLLVL.

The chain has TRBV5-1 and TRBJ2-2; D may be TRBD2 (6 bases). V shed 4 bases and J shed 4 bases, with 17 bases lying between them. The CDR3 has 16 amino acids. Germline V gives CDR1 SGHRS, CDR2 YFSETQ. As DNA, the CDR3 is TGCGCCAGCAGCACAGAGGCGGGGTCGAGCACCGGGGAGCTGTTTTTT. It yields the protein CASSTEAGSSTGELFF.

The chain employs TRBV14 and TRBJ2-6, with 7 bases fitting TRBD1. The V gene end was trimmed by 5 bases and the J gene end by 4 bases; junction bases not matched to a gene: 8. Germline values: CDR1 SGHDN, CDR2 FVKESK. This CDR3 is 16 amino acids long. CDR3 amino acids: CASSFDRVSGANVLTF. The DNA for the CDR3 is TGTGCCAGCAGCTTTGACAGGGTTTCCGGGGCCAACGTCCTGACTTTC. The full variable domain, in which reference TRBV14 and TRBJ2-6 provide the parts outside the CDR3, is EAGVTQFPSHSVIEKGQTVTLRCDPISGHDNLYWYRRVMGKEIKFLLHFVKESKQDESGMPNNRFLAERTGGTYSTLKVQPAELEDSGVYFCASSFDRVSGANVLTFGAGSRLTVL.

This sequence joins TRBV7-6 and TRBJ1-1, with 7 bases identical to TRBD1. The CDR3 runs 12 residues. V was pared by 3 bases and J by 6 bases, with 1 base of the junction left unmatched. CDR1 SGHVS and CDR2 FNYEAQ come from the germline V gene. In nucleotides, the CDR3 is TGTGCCAGCAGCTTGACAGGGTCTGAAGCTTTCTTT. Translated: CASSLTGSEAFF.

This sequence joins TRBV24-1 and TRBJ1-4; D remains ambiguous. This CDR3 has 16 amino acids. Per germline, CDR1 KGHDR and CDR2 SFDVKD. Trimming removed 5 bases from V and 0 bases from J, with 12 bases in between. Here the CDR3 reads CATSGGGVSTNEKLFF. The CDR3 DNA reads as TGTGCCACCAGTGGAGGCGGGGTTTCAACTAATGAAAAACTGTTTTTT.

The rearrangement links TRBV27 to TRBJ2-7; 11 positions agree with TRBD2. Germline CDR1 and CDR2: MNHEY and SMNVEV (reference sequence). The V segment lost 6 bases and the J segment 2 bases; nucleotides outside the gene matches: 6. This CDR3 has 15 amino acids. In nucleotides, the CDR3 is TGTGCCAGCAGCCGCGGGACTAGCGGAACCTACGAGCAGTACTTC. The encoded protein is CASSRGTSGTYEQYF.

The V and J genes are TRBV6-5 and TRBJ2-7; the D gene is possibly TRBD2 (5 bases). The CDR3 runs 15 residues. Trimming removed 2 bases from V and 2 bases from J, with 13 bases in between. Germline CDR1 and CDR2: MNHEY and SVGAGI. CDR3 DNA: TGTGCCAGCAGTTACGGTGGGAGCACCCCCTACGAGCAGTACTTC. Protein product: CASSYGGSTPYEQYF.

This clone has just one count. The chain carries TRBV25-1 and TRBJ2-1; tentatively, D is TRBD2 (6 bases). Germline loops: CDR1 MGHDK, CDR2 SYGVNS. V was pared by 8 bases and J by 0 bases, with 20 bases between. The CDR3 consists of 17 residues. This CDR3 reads CASGNAGGTTSYNEQFF. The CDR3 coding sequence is TGTGCCAGCGGAAACGCAGGCGGGACCACCTCCTACAATGAGCAGTTCTTC.

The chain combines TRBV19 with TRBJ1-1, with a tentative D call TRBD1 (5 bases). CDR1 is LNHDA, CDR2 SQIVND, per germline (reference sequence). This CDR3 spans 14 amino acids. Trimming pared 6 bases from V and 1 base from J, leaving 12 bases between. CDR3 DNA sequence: TGTGCCAGTAGCCTAGACAGAGAGAACACTGAAGCTTTCTTT. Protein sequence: CASSLDRENTEAFF.

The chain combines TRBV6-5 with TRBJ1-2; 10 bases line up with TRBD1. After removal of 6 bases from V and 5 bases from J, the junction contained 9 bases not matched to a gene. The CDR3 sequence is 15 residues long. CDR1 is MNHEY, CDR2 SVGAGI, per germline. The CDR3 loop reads CASRFTGQGRYGYTF. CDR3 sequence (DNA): TGTGCCAGCAGGTTCACGGGACAGGGGAGGTATGGCTACACCTTC.

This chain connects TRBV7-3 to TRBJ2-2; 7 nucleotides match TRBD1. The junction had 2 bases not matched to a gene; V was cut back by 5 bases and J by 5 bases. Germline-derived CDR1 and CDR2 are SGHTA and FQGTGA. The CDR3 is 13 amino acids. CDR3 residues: CASSPTGTGELFF. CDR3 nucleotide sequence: TGTGCCAGCAGCCCGACAGGGACCGGGGAGCTGTTTTTT.

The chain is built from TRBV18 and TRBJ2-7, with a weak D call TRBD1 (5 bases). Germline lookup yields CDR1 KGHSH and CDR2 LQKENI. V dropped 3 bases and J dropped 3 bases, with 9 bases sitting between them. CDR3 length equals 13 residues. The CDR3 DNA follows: TGTGCCAGCTCACCCCGGCAGGGCTACGAGCAGTACTTC. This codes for CASSPRQGYEQYF.

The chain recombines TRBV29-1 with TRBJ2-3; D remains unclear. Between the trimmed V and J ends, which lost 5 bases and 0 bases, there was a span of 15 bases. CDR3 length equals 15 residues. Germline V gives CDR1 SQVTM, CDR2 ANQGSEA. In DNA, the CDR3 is TGCAGCGTTCTTCTTATGCAGACTAGCACAGATACGCAGTATTTT. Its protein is CSVLLMQTSTDTQYF.

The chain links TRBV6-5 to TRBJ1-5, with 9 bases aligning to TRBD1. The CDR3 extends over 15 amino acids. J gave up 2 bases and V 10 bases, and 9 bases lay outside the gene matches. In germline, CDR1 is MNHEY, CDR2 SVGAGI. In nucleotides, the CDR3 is TGTGCCACAGAGACAGGGGGGTCTGGCAATCAGCCCCAGCATTTT. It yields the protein CATETGGSGNQPQHF.

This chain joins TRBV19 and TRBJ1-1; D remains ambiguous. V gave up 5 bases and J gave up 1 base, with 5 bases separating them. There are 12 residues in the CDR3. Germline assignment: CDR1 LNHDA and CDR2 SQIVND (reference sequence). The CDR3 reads CASSAGNTEAFF. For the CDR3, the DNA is TGTGCCAGTAGTGCGGGGAACACTGAAGCTTTCTTT. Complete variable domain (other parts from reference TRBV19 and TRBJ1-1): DGGITQSPKYLFRKEGQNVTLSCEQNLNHDAMYWYRQDPGQGLRLIYYSQIVNDFQKGDIAEGYSVSREKKESFPLTVTSAQKNPTAFYLCASSAGNTEAFFGQGTRLTVV.

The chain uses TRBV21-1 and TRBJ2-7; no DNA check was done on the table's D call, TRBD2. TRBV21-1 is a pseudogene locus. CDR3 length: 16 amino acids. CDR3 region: CASSNRSLDCNYEQYF. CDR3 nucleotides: TGTGCCAGCAGCAACAGGTCCCTGGACTGTAACTACGAGCAGTACTTC.

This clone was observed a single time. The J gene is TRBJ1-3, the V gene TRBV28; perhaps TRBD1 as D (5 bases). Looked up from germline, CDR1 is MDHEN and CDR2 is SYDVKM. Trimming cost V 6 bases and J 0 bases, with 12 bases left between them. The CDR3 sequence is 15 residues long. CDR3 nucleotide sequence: TGTGCCAGCAGGACACCCAGGGTCTCTGGAAACACCATATATTTT. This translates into CASRTPRVSGNTIYF.

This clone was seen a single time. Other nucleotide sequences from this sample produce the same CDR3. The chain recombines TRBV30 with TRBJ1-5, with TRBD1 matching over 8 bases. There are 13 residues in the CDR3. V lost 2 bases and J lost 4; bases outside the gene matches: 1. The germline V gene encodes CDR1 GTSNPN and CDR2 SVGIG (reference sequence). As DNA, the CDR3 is TGTGCCTGGAGTCGACAGGGGAATCAGCCCCAGCATTTT. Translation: CAWSRQGNQPQHF. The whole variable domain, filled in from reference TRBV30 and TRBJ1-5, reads SQTIHQWPATLVQPVGSPLSLECTVEGTSNPNLYWYRQAAGRGLQLLFYSVGIGQISSEVPQNLSASRPQDRQFILSSKKLLLSDSGFYLCAWSRQGNQPQHFGDGTRLSIL.

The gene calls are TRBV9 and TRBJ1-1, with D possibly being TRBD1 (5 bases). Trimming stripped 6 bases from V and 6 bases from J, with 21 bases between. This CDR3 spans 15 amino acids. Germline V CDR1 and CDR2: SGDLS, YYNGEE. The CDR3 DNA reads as TGTGCCAGCACGCCCGGGGGGATGTTGGTTTCTGAAGCTTTCTTT. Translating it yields CASTPGGMLVSEAFF.